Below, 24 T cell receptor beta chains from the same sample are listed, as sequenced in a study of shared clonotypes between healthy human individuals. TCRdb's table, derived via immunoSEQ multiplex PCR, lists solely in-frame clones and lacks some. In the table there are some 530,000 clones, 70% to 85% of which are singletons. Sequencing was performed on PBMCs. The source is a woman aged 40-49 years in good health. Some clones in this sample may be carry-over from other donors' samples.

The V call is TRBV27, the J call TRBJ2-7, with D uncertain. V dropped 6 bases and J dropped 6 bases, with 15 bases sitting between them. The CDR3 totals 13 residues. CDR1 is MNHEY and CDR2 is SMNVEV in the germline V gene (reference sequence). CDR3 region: CASSETPPGEQYF. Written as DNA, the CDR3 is TGTGCCAGCAGCGAGACTCCCCCAGGCGAGCAGTACTTC.

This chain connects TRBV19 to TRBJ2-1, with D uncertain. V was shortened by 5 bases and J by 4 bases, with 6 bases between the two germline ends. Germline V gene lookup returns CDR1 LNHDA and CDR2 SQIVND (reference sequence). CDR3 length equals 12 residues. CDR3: CASSGSYNEQFF. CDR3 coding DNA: TGTGCCAGTAGTGGGTCTTACAATGAGCAGTTCTTC.

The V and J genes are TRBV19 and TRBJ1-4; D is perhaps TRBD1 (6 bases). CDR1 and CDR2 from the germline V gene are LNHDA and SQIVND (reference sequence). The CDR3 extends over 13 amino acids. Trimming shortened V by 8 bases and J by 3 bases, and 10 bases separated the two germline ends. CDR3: CASRTAANEKLFF. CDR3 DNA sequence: TGTGCCAGTCGGACAGCAGCTAATGAAAAACTGTTTTTT.

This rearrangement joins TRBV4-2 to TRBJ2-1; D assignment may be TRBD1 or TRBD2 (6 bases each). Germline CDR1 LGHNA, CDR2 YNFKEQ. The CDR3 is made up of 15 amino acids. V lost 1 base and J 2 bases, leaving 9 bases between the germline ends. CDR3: CASSQGRGAYNEQFF. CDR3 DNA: TGTGCCAGCAGCCAAGGGAGGGGGGCCTACAATGAGCAGTTCTTC.

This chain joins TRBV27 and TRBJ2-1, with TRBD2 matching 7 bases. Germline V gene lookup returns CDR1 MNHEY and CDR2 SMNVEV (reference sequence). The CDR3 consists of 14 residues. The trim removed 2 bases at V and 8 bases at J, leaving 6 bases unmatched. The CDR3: CASSLAGVIHEQFF. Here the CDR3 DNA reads TGTGCCAGCAGTTTAGCGGGAGTTATCCATGAGCAGTTCTTC.

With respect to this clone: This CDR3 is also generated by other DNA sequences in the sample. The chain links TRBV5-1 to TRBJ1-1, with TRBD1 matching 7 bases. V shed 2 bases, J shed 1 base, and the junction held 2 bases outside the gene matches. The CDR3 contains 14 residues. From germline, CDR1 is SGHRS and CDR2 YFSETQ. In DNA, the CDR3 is TGCGCCAGCAGCTTTGGGACAGCGAACACTGAAGCTTTCTTT. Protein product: CASSFGTANTEAFF.

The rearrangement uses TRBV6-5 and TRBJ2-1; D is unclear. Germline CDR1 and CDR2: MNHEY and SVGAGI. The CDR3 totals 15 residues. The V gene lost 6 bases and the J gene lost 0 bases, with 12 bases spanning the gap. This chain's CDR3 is CASSPHGFSYNEQFF. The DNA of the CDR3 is TGTGCCAGCAGCCCACATGGGTTCTCCTACAATGAGCAGTTCTTC.

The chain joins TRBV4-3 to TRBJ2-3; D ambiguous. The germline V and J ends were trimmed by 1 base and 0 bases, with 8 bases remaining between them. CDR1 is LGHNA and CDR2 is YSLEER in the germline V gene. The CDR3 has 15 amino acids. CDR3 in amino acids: CASSQGRISTDTQYF. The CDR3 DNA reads TGCGCCAGCAGCCAAGGTAGAATTAGCACAGATACGCAGTATTTT.

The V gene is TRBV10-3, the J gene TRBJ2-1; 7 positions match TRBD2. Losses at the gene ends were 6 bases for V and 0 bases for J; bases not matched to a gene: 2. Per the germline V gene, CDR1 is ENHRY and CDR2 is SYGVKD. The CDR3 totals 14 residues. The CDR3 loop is CAISRGSSYNEQFF. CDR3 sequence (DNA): TGTGCCATCAGCCGCGGGAGCTCCTACAATGAGCAGTTCTTC.

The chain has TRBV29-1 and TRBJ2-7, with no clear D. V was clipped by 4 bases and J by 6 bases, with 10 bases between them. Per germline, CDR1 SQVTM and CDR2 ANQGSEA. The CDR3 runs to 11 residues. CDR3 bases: TGCAGCGTTGTTAGTACCCTCGAGCAGTACTTC. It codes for CSVVSTLEQYF.

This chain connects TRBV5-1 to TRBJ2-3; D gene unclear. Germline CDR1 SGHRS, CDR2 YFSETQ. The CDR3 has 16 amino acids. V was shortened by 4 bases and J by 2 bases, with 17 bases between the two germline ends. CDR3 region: CASSPPDQGNTDTQYF. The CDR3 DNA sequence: TGCGCCAGCAGCCCCCCGGACCAAGGAAACACAGATACGCAGTATTTT.

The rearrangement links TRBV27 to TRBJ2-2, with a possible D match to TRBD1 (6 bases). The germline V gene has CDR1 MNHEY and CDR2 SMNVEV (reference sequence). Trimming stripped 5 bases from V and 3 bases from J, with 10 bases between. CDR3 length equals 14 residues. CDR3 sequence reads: CASSRNRDTGELFF. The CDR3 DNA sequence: TGTGCCAGCAGTCGTAACAGGGACACCGGGGAGCTGTTTTTT.

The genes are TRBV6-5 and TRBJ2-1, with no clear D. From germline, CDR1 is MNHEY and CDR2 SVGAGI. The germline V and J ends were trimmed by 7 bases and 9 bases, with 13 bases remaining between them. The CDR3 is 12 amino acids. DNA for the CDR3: TGTGCCAGCACCGACACTGGATCTGAGCAGTTCTTC. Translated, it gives CASTDTGSEQFF.

CDR3 bases: TGCGCCAGCAGACAACTAGCGGGAGTAGTATACGAGCAGTACTTC. Translated: CASRQLAGVVYEQYF. The V and J genes are TRBV5-1 and TRBJ2-7; TRBD2 aligns across 11 bases. Germline lookup yields CDR1 SGHRS and CDR2 YFSETQ. The CDR3 is made up of 15 amino acids. V shed 5 bases and J 4 bases; nucleotides not matched to a gene: 8.

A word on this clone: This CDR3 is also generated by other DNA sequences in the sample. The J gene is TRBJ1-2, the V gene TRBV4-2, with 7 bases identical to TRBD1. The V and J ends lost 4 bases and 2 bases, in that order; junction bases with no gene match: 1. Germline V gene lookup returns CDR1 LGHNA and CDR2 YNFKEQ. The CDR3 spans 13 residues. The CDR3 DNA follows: TGTGCCAGCAGCCCGACAGGGAACTATGGCTACACCTTC. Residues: CASSPTGNYGYTF.

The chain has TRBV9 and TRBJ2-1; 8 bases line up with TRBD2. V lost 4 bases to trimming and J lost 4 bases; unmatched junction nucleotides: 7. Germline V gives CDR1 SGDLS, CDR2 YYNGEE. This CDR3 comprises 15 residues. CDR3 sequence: CASSPSSGLYNEQFF. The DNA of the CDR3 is TGTGCCAGCAGCCCATCTAGCGGGCTTTACAATGAGCAGTTCTTC.

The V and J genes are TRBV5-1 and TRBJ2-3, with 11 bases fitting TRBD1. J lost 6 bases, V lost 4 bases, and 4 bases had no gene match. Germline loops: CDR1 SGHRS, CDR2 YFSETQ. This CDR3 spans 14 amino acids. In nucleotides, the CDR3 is TGCGCCAGCAGCCCGGGACAGGGGGTGGATACGCAGTATTTT. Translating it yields CASSPGQGVDTQYF.

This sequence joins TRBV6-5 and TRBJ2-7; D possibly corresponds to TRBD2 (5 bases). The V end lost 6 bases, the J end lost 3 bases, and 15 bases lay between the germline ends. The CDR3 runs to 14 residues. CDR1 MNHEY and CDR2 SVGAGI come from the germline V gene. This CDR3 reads CASSPAGKNYEQYF. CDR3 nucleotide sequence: TGTGCCAGCAGCCCAGCCGGGAAAAACTACGAGCAGTACTTC.

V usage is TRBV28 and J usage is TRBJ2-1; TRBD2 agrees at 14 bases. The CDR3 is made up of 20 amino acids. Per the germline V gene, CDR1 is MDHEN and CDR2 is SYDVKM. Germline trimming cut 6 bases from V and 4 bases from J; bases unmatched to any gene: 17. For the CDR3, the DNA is TGTGCCAGCAGGCCAGCCCCGGGACTAGCGGGAGCGGGAGATTACAATGAGCAGTTCTTC. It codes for CASRPAPGLAGAGDYNEQFF.

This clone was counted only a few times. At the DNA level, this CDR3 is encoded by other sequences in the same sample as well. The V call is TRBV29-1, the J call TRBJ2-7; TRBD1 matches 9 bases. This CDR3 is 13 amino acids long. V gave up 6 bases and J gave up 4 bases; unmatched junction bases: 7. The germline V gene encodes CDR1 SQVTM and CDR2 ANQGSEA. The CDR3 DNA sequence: TGCAGCGTGGGGGGACAGGGCGTATACGAGCAGTACTTC. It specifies CSVGGQGVYEQYF.

DNA of the CDR3: TGTGCCAGCGGGGGAATAAATTCACCCCTCCACTTT. It yields the protein CASGGINSPLHF. V usage is TRBV6-5 and J usage is TRBJ1-6; D is possibly TRBD1 (5 bases). Trimming took off 8 bases at V and 7 bases at J, with 9 bases between the two ends. The CDR3 is 12 residues long. The germline V gene has CDR1 MNHEY and CDR2 SVGAGI.

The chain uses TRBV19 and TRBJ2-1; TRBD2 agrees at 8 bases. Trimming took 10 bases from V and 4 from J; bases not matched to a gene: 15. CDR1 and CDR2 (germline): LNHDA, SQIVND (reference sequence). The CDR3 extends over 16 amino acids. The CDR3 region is CATCRRAGGQYNEQFF. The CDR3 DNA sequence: TGTGCCACCTGTAGGAGGGCGGGAGGCCAATACAATGAGCAGTTCTTC.

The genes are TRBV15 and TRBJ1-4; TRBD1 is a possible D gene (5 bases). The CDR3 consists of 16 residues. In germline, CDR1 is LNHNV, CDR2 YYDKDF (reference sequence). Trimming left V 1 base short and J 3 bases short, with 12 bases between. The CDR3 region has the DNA TGTGCCACCAGCAGAGGGGACCGACACCCTAATGAAAAACTGTTTTTT. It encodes CATSRGDRHPNEKLFF.

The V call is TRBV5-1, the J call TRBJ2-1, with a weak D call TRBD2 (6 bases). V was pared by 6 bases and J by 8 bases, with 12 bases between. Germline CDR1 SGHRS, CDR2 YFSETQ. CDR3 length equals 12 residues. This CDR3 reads CASTHPGDEQFF. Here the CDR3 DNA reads TGCGCCAGCACCCATCCGGGGGATGAGCAGTTCTTC. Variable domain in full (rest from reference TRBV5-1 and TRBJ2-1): KAGVTQTPRYLIKTRGQQVTLSCSPISGHRSVSWYQQTPGQGLQFLFEYFSETQRNKGNFPGRFSGRQFSNSRSEMNVSTLELGDSALYLCASTHPGDEQFFGPGTRLTVL.